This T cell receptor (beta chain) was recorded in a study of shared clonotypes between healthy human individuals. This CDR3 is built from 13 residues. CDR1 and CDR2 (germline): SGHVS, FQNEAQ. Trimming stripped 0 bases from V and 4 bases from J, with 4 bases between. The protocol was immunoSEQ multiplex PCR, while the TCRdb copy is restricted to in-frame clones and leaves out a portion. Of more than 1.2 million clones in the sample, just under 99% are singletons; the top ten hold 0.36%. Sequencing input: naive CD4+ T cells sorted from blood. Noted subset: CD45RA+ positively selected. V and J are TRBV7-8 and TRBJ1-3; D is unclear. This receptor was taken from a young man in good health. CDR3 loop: CASSLATGNTIYF. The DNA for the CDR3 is TGTGCCAGCAGCTTAGCAACGGGAAACACCATATATTTT.